This T cell receptor (beta chain) was recovered during a study of control samples from healthy donors and cancer patients. Profiling relied on immunoSEQ multiplex PCR, and the TCRdb table lists in-frame clones only, not all of them. The data show over 80,000 clones, 82% seen once. By proportion, this clone is medium-sized. The CDR3 has 17 residues. Germline CDR1 reads MGHDK; CDR2 reads SYGVNS. V lost 5 bases and J 5 bases, leaving 21 bases between the germline ends. The sequenced sample was blood. V is TRBV25-1 and J is TRBJ2-2; D is possibly TRBD1 (6 bases). The sequence was obtained from a man between 60 and 70 years old in good health. Here the CDR3 DNA reads TGTGCCAGCAGTCAACCGGGCCAACAGGGTTATACCGGGGAGCTGTTTTTT. It codes for CASSQPGQQGYTGELFF.